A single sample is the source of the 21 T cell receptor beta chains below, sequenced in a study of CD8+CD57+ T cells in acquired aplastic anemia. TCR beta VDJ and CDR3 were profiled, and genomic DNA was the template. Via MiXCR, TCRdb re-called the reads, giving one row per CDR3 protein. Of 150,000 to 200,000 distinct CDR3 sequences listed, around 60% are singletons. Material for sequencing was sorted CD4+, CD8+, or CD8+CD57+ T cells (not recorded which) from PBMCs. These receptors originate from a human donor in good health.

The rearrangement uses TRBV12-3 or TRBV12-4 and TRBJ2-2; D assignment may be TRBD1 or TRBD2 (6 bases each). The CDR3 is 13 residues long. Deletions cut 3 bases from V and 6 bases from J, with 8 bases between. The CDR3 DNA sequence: TGTGCCAGCAGTTTGGGGGGCCCCGGGGAGCTGTTTTTT. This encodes CASSLGGPGELFF.

The CDR3 sequence is CAIRGGTSDTQYF. Written as DNA, the CDR3 is TGTGCCATCAGGGGAGGGACTAGCGATACGCAGTATTTT. The gene calls are TRBV10-3 and TRBJ2-3; 9 nucleotides align to TRBD2. The CDR3 extends over 13 amino acids. The V and J ends lost 6 bases and 6 bases, in that order; junction bases with no gene match: 4. Germline values: CDR1 ENHRY, CDR2 SYGVKD.

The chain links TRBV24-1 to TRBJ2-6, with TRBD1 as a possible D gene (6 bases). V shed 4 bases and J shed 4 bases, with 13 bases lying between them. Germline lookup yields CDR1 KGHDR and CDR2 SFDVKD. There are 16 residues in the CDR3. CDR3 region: CATSDSGEWGANVLTF. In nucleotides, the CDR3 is TGTGCCACCAGTGACTCAGGGGAGTGGGGGGCCAACGTCCTGACTTTC.

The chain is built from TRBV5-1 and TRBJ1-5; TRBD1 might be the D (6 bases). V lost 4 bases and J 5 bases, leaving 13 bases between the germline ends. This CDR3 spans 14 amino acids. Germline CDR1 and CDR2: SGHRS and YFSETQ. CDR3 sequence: CASSLRGGDQPQHF. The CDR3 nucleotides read TGCGCCAGCAGCCTGAGGGGGGGCGATCAGCCCCAGCATTTT.

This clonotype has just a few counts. The CDR3 sequence: CATSRDWRLSYEQYF. DNA of the CDR3: TGTGCCACCAGCAGAGATTGGCGCCTGAGCTACGAGCAGTACTTC. V is TRBV15 and J is TRBJ2-7, with D unclear. This CDR3 contains 15 residues. Germline values: CDR1 LNHNV, CDR2 YYDKDF (reference sequence). Trimming removed 0 bases at V and 3 bases at J, with 12 bases between.

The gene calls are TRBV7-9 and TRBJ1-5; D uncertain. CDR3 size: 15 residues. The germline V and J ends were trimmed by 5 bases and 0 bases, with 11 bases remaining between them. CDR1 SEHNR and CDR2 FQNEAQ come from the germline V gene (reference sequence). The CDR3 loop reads CASSLGRTSNQPQHF. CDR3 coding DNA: TGTGCCAGCAGCCTGGGCAGGACTAGCAATCAGCCCCAGCATTTT.

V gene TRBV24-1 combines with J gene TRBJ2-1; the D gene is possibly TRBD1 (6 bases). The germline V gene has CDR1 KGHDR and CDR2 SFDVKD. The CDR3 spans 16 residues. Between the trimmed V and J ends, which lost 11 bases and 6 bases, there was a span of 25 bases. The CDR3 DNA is TGTGCCAGCAGCTCCCAACAGGGAGCGTACTGCAATGAGCAGTTCTTC. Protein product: CASSSQQGAYCNEQFF.

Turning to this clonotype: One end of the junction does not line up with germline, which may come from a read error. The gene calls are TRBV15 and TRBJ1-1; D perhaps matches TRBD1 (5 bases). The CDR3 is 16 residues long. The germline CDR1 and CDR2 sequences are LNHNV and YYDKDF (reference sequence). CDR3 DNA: TGTGCCGCCAGCAGAGATTTAGGTCTGGAGGGGATAGAAGCTTTCTTT. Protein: CAASRDLGLEGIEAFF.

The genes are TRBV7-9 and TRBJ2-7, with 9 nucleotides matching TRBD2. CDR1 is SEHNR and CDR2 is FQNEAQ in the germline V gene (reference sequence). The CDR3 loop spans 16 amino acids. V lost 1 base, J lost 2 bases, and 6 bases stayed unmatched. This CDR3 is CASSLGPLAGTYEQYF. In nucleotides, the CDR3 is TGTGCCAGCAGCTTAGGCCCTCTAGCGGGAACCTACGAGCAGTACTTC.

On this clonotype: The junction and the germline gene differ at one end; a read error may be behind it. CDR3 protein: CASSLGTGLDEQYF. In DNA, the CDR3 is TGTGCTAGCAGCTTAGGGACAGGGCTCGACGAGCAGTACTTC. The chain employs TRBV7-6 and TRBJ2-7; 9 nucleotides align to TRBD1. This CDR3 is 14 amino acids long. CDR1 SGHVS and CDR2 FNYEAQ come from the germline V gene. Looking up the rest from reference TRBV7-6 and TRBJ2-7 gives the full variable domain: GAGVSQSPRYKVTKRGQDVALRCDPISGHVSLYWYRQALGQGPEFLTYFNYEAQQDKSGLPNDRFSAERPEGSISTLTIQRTEQRDSAMYRCASSLGTGLDEQYFGPGTRLTVT.

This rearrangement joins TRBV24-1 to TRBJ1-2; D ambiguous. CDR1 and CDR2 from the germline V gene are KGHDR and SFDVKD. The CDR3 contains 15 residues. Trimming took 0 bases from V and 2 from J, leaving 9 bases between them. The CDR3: CATSDLPRANYGYTF. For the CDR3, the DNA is TGTGCCACCAGTGATTTGCCGAGGGCCAACTATGGCTACACCTTC.

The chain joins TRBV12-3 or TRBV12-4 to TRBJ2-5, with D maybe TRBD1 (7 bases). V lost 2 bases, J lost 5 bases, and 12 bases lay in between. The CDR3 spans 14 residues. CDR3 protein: CASSLSGGGETQYF. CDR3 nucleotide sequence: TGTGCCAGCAGTTTATCAGGGGGAGGCGAGACCCAGTACTTC.

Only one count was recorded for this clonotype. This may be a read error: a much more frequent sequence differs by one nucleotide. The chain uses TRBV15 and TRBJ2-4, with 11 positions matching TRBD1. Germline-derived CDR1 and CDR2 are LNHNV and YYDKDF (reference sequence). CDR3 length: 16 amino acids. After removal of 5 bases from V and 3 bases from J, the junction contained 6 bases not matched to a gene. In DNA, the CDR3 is TGTGCCACCAGCCCGGGACAGGGGGTCCTCAAAAACATTCAGTACTTC. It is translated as CATSPGQGVLKNIQYF.

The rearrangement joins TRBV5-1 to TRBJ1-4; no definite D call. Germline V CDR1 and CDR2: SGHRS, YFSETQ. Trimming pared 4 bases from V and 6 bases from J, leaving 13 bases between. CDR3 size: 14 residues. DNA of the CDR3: TGCGCCAGCAGCCTACGATCCGCCGATGAAAAACTGTTTTTT. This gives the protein CASSLRSADEKLFF. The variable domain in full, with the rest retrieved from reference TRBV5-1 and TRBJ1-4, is KAGVTQTPRYLIKTRGQQVTLSCSPISGHRSVSWYQQTPGQGLQFLFEYFSETQRNKGNFPGRFSGRQFSNSRSEMNVSTLELGDSALYLCASSLRSADEKLFFGSGTQLSVL.

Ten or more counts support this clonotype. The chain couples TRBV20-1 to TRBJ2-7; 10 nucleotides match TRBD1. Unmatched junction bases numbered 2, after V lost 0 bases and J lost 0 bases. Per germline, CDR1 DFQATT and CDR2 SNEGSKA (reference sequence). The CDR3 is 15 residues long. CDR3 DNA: TGCAGTGCTAGAGAGGACAGGGGGAGCTCCTACGAGCAGTACTTC. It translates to CSAREDRGSSYEQYF.

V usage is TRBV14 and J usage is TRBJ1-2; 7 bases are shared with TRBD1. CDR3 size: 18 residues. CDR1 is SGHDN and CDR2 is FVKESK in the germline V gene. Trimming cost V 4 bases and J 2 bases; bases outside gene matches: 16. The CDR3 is CASSRTELRAGGNYGYTF. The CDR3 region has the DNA TGTGCCAGCAGCCGAACCGAGCTGAGGGCAGGGGGGAACTATGGCTACACCTTC.

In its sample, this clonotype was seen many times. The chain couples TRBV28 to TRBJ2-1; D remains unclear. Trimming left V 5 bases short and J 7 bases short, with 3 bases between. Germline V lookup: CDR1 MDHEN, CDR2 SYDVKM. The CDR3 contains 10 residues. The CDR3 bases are TGTGCCAGCAGTGTTAATGAGCAGTTCTTC. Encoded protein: CASSVNEQFF.

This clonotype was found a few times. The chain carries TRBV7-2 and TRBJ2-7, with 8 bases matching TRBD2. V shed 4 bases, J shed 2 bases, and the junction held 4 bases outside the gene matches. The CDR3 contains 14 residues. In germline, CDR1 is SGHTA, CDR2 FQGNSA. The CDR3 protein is CASSWGLGAYEQYF. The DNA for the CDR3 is TGTGCCAGCAGCTGGGGACTAGGGGCCTACGAGCAGTACTTC.

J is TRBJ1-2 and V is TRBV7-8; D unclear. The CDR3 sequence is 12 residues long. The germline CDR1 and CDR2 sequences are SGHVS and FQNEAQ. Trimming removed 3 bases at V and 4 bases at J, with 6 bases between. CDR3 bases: TGTGCCAGCAGCTTCAAGGGCTATGGCTACACCTTC. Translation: CASSFKGYGYTF.

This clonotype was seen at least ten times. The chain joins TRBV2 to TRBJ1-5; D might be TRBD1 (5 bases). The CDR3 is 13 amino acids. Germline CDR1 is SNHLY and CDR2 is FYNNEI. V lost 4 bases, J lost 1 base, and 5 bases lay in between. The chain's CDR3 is CASSGDSNQPQHF. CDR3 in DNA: TGTGCCAGCAGTGGGGACAGCAATCAGCCCCAGCATTTT.

CDR3 sequence: CASSRSGAGGYNEQFF. The CDR3 coding sequence is TGTGCCAGCAGTCGATCGGGAGCGGGGGGATACAATGAGCAGTTCTTC. The chain joins TRBV7-3 to TRBJ2-1, with TRBD2 matching over 9 bases. Germline V gene lookup returns CDR1 SGHTA and CDR2 FQGTGA. CDR3 length equals 16 residues. V dropped 6 bases and J dropped 4; count of bases not matched to a gene: 10.